The 20 T cell receptor beta chains below all came from one sample that was sequenced in a study of cytomegalovirus exposure and HLA in healthy donors. Data came from immunoSEQ multiplex PCR; TCRdb stores just in-frame clones and leaves some out. The repertoire holds over 110,000 clones, with approximately 86% as singletons. The material sequenced was PBMCs. The receptors stem from a man aged 18 to 30 in good health and CMV-seropositive.

V and J are TRBV29-1 and TRBJ2-3; a possible D gene is TRBD1 (6 bases). The CDR3 length is 16 residues. In germline, CDR1 is SQVTM, CDR2 ANQGSEA. V was trimmed by 3 bases and J by 5 bases, leaving 21 bases between them. The CDR3 spells CSVDGGVGQTGDTQYF. In nucleotides, the CDR3 is TGCAGCGTTGATGGTGGGGTTGGACAGACGGGAGATACGCAGTATTTT.

The chain combines TRBV19 with TRBJ1-5; maybe TRBD1 (6 bases). The CDR3 extends over 14 amino acids. Trimming took 6 bases from V and 6 from J, leaving 15 bases between them. CDR1 LNHDA and CDR2 SQIVND come from the germline V gene (reference sequence). The CDR3: CASRQGEGIQPQHF. The CDR3 DNA follows: TGTGCCAGTAGACAGGGTGAGGGAATTCAGCCCCAGCATTTT.

The chain is built from TRBV6-1 and TRBJ2-3, with a possible D match to TRBD1 (5 bases). The CDR3 is made up of 14 amino acids. From germline, CDR1 is MNHNS and CDR2 SASEGT. The ends were cut back, 6 bases at V and 7 bases at J, with 17 bases in the middle. The CDR3 DNA is TGTGCCAGCAGAGCCCACAGGTTCTCGTATACGCAGTATTTT. This codes for CASRAHRFSYTQYF.

This clone came up once. This chain uses TRBV2 with TRBJ2-7; no definite D call. V was shortened by 11 bases and J by 0 bases, with 14 bases between the two germline ends. The CDR3 spans 13 residues. Germline V gene data show CDR1 as SNHLY and CDR2 as FYNNEI. The CDR3 nucleotides read TGTGCCTATAGTCCTTCGAGCTCCTACGAGCAGTACTTC. Its translation: CAYSPSSSYEQYF.

This chain joins TRBV4-1 and TRBJ2-7, with D unresolved. From germline, CDR1 is MGHRA and CDR2 YSYEKL. The germline V and J ends were trimmed by 0 bases and 3 bases, with 15 bases remaining between them. This CDR3 is built from 16 residues. CDR3 sequence reads: CASSQEEIYKGYEQYF. The CDR3 DNA reads as TGCGCCAGCAGCCAAGAGGAGATCTATAAAGGCTACGAGCAGTACTTC.

The chain employs TRBV6-5 and TRBJ2-7; TRBD1 agrees at 8 bases. Unmatched junction bases numbered 5, after V lost 0 bases and J lost 4 bases. This CDR3 is built from 15 residues. Germline V gene sequence: CDR1 MNHEY, CDR2 SVGAGI. The CDR3 loop is CASSYSTQGVYEQYF. The CDR3 DNA reads TGTGCCAGCAGTTACTCGACACAGGGGGTGTACGAGCAGTACTTC.

The genes are TRBV7-9 and TRBJ1-2; D is perhaps TRBD1 (6 bases). This CDR3 spans 16 amino acids. V lost 1 base, J lost 0 bases, and 12 bases lay in between. The V gene's germline CDR1 is SEHNR and CDR2 FQNEAQ (reference sequence). DNA for the CDR3: TGTGCCAGCAGCTTAGGTGGGACAACAGCTAACTATGGCTACACCTTC. As protein: CASSLGGTTANYGYTF.

The chain employs TRBV29-1 and TRBJ1-5; D gene unclear. The germline V and J ends were trimmed by 1 base and 7 bases, with 11 bases remaining between them. Germline V gives CDR1 SQVTM, CDR2 ANQGSEA. The CDR3 spans 13 residues. The CDR3 DNA is TGCAGCGTTGAAGGTCCGGGGAACCAGCCCCAGCATTTT. Its translation is CSVEGPGNQPQHF.

The chain employs TRBV5-6 and TRBJ1-5; a possible D gene is TRBD1 (5 bases). The CDR3 is 15 amino acids. V lost 1 base to trimming and J lost 3 bases, with 11 bases between them. CDR1 is SGHDT, CDR2 YYEEEE, per germline. The CDR3 region is CASSLWQGPNQPQHF. CDR3 bases: TGTGCCAGCAGCTTGTGGCAGGGCCCCAATCAGCCCCAGCATTTT.

In nucleotides, the CDR3 is TGTGCCAGTAGTAACCGGGACAGGGGGGCTGAAGCTTTCTTT. Residues: CASSNRDRGAEAFF. This chain connects TRBV19 to TRBJ1-1; 11 bases are a match to TRBD1. The ends lost 4 bases at V and 6 bases at J; junction bases unmatched: 4. This CDR3 region has 14 residues. Germline-derived CDR1 and CDR2 are LNHDA and SQIVND (reference sequence). The entire variable domain, with the rest obtained from reference TRBV19 and TRBJ1-1, is as follows: DGGITQSPKYLFRKEGQNVTLSCEQNLNHDAMYWYRQDPGQGLRLIYYSQIVNDFQKGDIAEGYSVSREKKESFPLTVTSAQKNPTAFYLCASSNRDRGAEAFFGQGTRLTVV.

The chain is built from TRBV7-9 and TRBJ1-4; weak D call: TRBD1 (6 bases). Trimming stripped 5 bases from V and 3 bases from J, with 16 bases between. Looked up from germline, CDR1 is SEHNR and CDR2 is FQNEAQ (reference sequence). The length of the CDR3 is 16 residues. This chain's CDR3 is CASSLGGGTANEKLFF. CDR3 DNA sequence: TGTGCCAGCAGCCTCGGTGGGGGCACAGCTAATGAAAAACTGTTTTTT.

This clone occurred a few times. This chain links TRBV4-1 with TRBJ2-7; maybe TRBD2 (5 bases). V lost 1 base and J lost 2, with 12 bases in between. The CDR3 contains 15 residues. The germline V gene encodes CDR1 MGHRA and CDR2 YSYEKL. This CDR3 reads CASSQVASPTYEQYF. CDR3 bases: TGCGCCAGCAGCCAAGTGGCTAGCCCCACCTACGAGCAGTACTTC.

The genes are TRBV2 and TRBJ2-5; 7 bases align to TRBD1. Per the germline V gene, CDR1 is SNHLY and CDR2 is FYNNEI. After removal of 9 bases from V and 1 base from J, the junction contained 5 bases not matched to a gene. This CDR3 has 13 residues. CDR3 protein: CASKRGRQETQYF. The CDR3 DNA is TGTGCCAGTAAAAGGGGGCGCCAAGAGACCCAGTACTTC.

The chain has TRBV18 and TRBJ1-2, with D tentatively TRBD1 (6 bases). CDR1 is KGHSH, CDR2 LQKENI, per germline. V lost 6 bases, J lost 4 bases, and 15 bases lay in between. The CDR3 contains 14 residues. The CDR3: CASSNPGGLYGYTF. CDR3 sequence (DNA): TGTGCCAGCTCCAATCCGGGGGGCCTCTATGGCTACACCTTC.

V and J are TRBV6-1 and TRBJ2-7, with D hard to call. Trimming removed 5 bases at V and 3 bases at J, with 11 bases between. CDR1 is MNHNS and CDR2 is SASEGT in the germline V gene. The CDR3 spans 13 residues. The CDR3: CASSLNAYYEQYF. The CDR3 DNA reads as TGTGCCAGCAGTCTAAACGCCTACTACGAGCAGTACTTC.

The chain recombines TRBV11-3 with TRBJ2-7; D not certain. Trimming took 3 bases from V and 0 from J, leaving 6 bases between them. The CDR3 is 13 residues long. CDR1 is SGHNT and CDR2 is YENEEA in the germline V gene. CDR3 sequence reads: CASSFTSSYEQYF. CDR3 DNA sequence: TGTGCCAGCAGCTTCACCAGCTCCTACGAGCAGTACTTC.

The genes are TRBV6-1 and TRBJ2-3, with TRBD1 as a possible D gene (5 bases). CDR1 and CDR2 from the germline V gene are MNHNS and SASEGT. Trimming took off 2 bases at V and 3 bases at J, with 15 bases between the two ends. The CDR3 spans 16 residues. CDR3 in amino acids: CASSELGVARTDTQYF. For the CDR3, the DNA is TGTGCCAGCAGTGAACTAGGGGTGGCGAGGACAGATACGCAGTATTTT.

This clone has a single count. The chain couples TRBV5-1 to TRBJ2-1; D is unclear. The CDR3 sequence is 13 residues long. Trimming took off 4 bases at V and 6 bases at J, with 11 bases between the two ends. Germline V gene data show CDR1 as SGHRS and CDR2 as YFSETQ. CDR3 sequence reads: CASSSYQRNEQFF. The CDR3, as DNA: TGCGCCAGCAGCAGTTACCAGCGCAATGAGCAGTTCTTC.

CDR3 amino acids: CAWGGHLPYEQYF. CDR3 DNA: TGCGCCTGGGGGGGACATCTCCCCTACGAGCAGTACTTC. The J gene is TRBJ2-7, the V gene TRBV10-1; weak D call: TRBD2 (7 bases). The germline V gene encodes CDR1 WNHNN and CDR2 SYGVQD (reference sequence). The CDR3 runs to 13 residues. Trimming took off 11 bases at V and 2 bases at J, with 16 bases between the two ends.

This clone was picked up a small number of times. The chain has TRBV2 and TRBJ1-5, with TRBD1 matching 7 bases. The germline gives CDR1 SNHLY, CDR2 FYNNEI. CDR3 size: 15 residues. V lost 4 bases, J lost 7 bases, and 10 bases stayed unmatched. The CDR3 DNA sequence: TGTGCCAGCAGTGCCTTAGACAGGGTAAGCCAGCCCCAGCATTTT. Amino acids: CASSALDRVSQPQHF.